The 22 T cell receptor beta chains below were found in one sample sequenced in a study of Graves' ophthalmopathy and Graves' hyperthyroidism. Investigators amplified TCR beta CDR3 regions from RNA transcripts. RT-PCR with HTBI primers came first, then second-round multiplex PCR. Each CDR3 protein is one row after TCRdb ran MiXCR on the multiplex PCR reads. The sample contains about 500,000 distinct CDR3 sequences, about two fifths of which appear only once. Sequenced sample: peripheral blood or thyroid tissue (not recorded which). The receptors come from an adult man with Graves' hyperthyroidism.

This clonotype was counted at least ten times. This sequence joins TRBV5-1 and TRBJ2-7; 7 bases are a match to TRBD1. The germline V gene has CDR1 SGHRS and CDR2 YFSETQ. The CDR3 consists of 14 residues. V gave up 5 bases and J gave up 3 bases; unmatched junction bases: 8. The chain's CDR3 is CASRTHRDSYEQYF. For the CDR3, the DNA is TGCGCCAGCAGAACACACCGGGACAGCTACGAGCAGTACTTC.

V usage is TRBV25-1 and J usage is TRBJ1-6, with 9 bases lining up with TRBD1. The length of the CDR3 is 17 residues. Germline-derived CDR1 and CDR2 are MGHDK and SYGVNS. V lost 9 bases and J lost 1; bases outside the gene matches: 10. The CDR3 loop is CARWSRDRDSYNSPLHF. In DNA form, the CDR3 reads TGTGCCAGATGGTCCCGGGACAGGGATTCCTATAATTCACCCCTCCACTTT.

Worth noting for this clonotype: As the CDR3 is not closed by the conserved phenylalanine or tryptophan, this likely results from a read error. The V gene is TRBV11-1, the J gene TRBJ1-1; the D is unclear. With 6 bases removed from V and 1 base from J, the gap between germline ends came to 12 bases. The CDR3 has 14 residues. The germline CDR1 and CDR2 sequences are SGHAT and FQDESV (reference sequence). CDR3 coding DNA: TGTGCCAGCAGTTCCCTGACGAAGAACACTGAAGCTTTCATT. Its translation is CASSSLTKNTEAFI.

This chain links TRBV7-2 with TRBJ2-7; the match to TRBD2 covers 13 bases. Germline V CDR1 and CDR2: SGHTA, FQGNSA. Trimming took 5 bases from V and 2 from J; bases not matched to a gene: 9. The CDR3 is 17 amino acids. The CDR3 nucleotides are TGTGCCAGCAGCCCGAGGGGGACTAGCGGGACCCCCTACGAGCAGTACTTC. This gives the protein CASSPRGTSGTPYEQYF.

V gene TRBV2 combines with J gene TRBJ1-5; the D gene is possibly TRBD1 (6 bases). The germline V gene encodes CDR1 SNHLY and CDR2 FYNNEI. CDR3 length: 15 amino acids. Trimming cost V 6 bases and J 4 bases, with 16 bases left between them. The CDR3 coding sequence is TGTGCCAGCAGCCAAGGTGGGGGGGCTAATCAGCCCCAGCATTTT. Translating gives CASSQGGGANQPQHF. The full variable domain, with the rest looked up from reference TRBV2 and TRBJ1-5, is EPEVTQTPSHQVTQMGQEVILRCVPISNHLYFYWYRQILGQKVEFLVSFYNNEISEKSEIFDDQFSVERPDGSNFTLKIRSTKLEDSAMYFCASSQGGGANQPQHFGDGTRLSIL.

This clonotype was observed at least ten times. The V gene is TRBV2, the J gene TRBJ2-5; 8 positions agree with TRBD1. This CDR3 is 14 amino acids long. The germline gives CDR1 SNHLY, CDR2 FYNNEI. V dropped 5 bases and J dropped 3; count of bases not matched to a gene: 5. This CDR3 reads CASSSPDREETQYF. The CDR3, as DNA: TGTGCCAGCAGTTCCCCGGACAGGGAAGAGACCCAGTACTTC.

Ten or more counts support this clonotype. The chain joins TRBV28 to TRBJ1-2; D ambiguous. Trimming shortened V by 7 bases and J by 1 base, and 10 bases separated the two germline ends. This CDR3 is 13 amino acids long. Germline CDR1 is MDHEN and CDR2 is SYDVKM. CDR3 coding DNA: TGTGCCAGCACCGCAGGTGTTAACTATGGCTACACCTTC. This translates into CASTAGVNYGYTF.

Comments on this clonotype: A clone one base away is much larger, so this may be a read error. The chain links TRBV18 to TRBJ1-1; a weak D match, TRBD1 (5 bases). The CDR3 has 13 residues. Germline V gene sequence: CDR1 KGHSH, CDR2 LQKENI. DNA for the CDR3: TGTGTCAGCTCCCCAGGGCAGGACACTGAAGCTTTCTTT. As protein: CVSSPGQDTEAFF.

The sample holds a few counts of this clonotype. This chain uses TRBV18 with TRBJ1-1; 7 bases are a match to TRBD1. CDR1 is KGHSH and CDR2 is LQKENI in the germline V gene. V shed 1 base and J 3 bases; nucleotides not matched to a gene: 2. The CDR3 runs to 14 residues. CDR3 DNA: TGTGCCAGCTCACCACGACAGGGAGACACTGAAGCTTTCTTT. It translates to CASSPRQGDTEAFF.

This clonotype was observed many times. J is TRBJ1-5 and V is TRBV10-3; D is perhaps TRBD1 (6 bases). The CDR3 extends over 14 amino acids. Looked up from germline, CDR1 is ENHRY and CDR2 is SYGVKD. Trimming removed 3 bases from V and 3 bases from J, with 9 bases in between. The CDR3 loop is CAISEMGANQPQHF. CDR3 bases: TGTGCCATCAGTGAAATGGGGGCCAATCAGCCCCAGCATTTT.

Turning to this clonotype: A single base separates this from a much larger clone, so it may be a read error. The chain carries TRBV12-3 or TRBV12-4 and TRBJ2-2, with D unclear. The CDR3 covers 15 residues. Trimming stripped 6 bases from V and 0 bases from J, with 11 bases between. CDR3 amino acids: CASSVGRANTGELFF. CDR3 nucleotide sequence: TGTGCCAGCAGCGTAGGACGGGCGAACACCGGGGAGCTGTTTTTT.

This clonotype came up a few times. The V call is TRBV25-1, the J call TRBJ2-2; TRBD2 might be the D (5 bases). This CDR3 is 16 amino acids long. V was shortened by 1 base and J by 6 bases, with 15 bases between the two germline ends. The germline gives CDR1 MGHDK, CDR2 SYGVNS. The CDR3 DNA reads TGTGCCAGCAGTGAATCGAGGACTCCTGCACCCGGGGAGCTGTTTTTT. Its protein is CASSESRTPAPGELFF.

At least ten counts were recorded for this clonotype. The gene calls are TRBV6-4 and TRBJ2-5; TRBD2 aligns across 7 bases. This CDR3 spans 19 amino acids. Germline values: CDR1 MRHNA, CDR2 SNTAGT. The V segment lost 3 bases and the J segment 4 bases; nucleotides outside the gene matches: 20. The CDR3 region is CASSDPSFASGLGGETQYF. DNA of the CDR3: TGTGCCAGCAGTGATCCTAGCTTCGCTAGCGGTCTAGGCGGAGAGACCCAGTACTTC.

V usage is TRBV29-1 and J usage is TRBJ1-1, with 9 bases aligning to TRBD1. The V and J ends lost 8 bases and 1 base, in that order; junction bases with no gene match: 8. The CDR3 runs to 14 residues. Germline CDR1 and CDR2: SQVTM and ANQGSEA. CDR3 sequence reads: CSLPGTGRNTEAFF. CDR3 DNA: TGCAGCTTGCCGGGGACAGGGCGGAACACTGAAGCTTTCTTT.

The chain employs TRBV2 and TRBJ2-5, with a weak D call TRBD2 (7 bases). The CDR3 is made up of 14 amino acids. Trimming shortened V by 6 bases and J by 9 bases, and 20 bases separated the two germline ends. Germline V lookup: CDR1 SNHLY, CDR2 FYNNEI. CDR3 in amino acids: CASSLDSGDEAQYF. In DNA, the CDR3 is TGTGCCAGCAGCTTGGACAGCGGGGATGAGGCCCAGTACTTC.

This clonotype appeared a single time. The rearrangement joins TRBV29-1 to TRBJ2-5; 8 bases are a match to TRBD1. The CDR3 covers 12 residues. The germline CDR1 and CDR2 sequences are SQVTM and ANQGSEA. Trimming at V came to 3 bases and at J to 4 bases, leaving 1 base not matched to a gene. The CDR3 coding sequence is TGCAGCGTTGACGACAGGGGAGAGACCCAGTACTTC. Its translation is CSVDDRGETQYF.

The chain links TRBV7-6 to TRBJ2-5, with 9 bases identical to TRBD1. The CDR3 spans 16 residues. Germline loops: CDR1 SGHVS, CDR2 FNYEAQ. J was trimmed by 2 bases and V by 5 bases; bases with no gene match: 9. For the CDR3, the DNA is TGTGCCAGCAGCCAGCCCGGACAGGGGTTACAAGAGACCCAGTACTTC. It specifies CASSQPGQGLQETQYF.

This clonotype was detected many times. The V and J genes are TRBV19 and TRBJ1-2, with D unresolved. The CDR3 runs 14 residues. Trimming took off 0 bases at V and 5 bases at J, with 10 bases between the two ends. Per the germline V gene, CDR1 is LNHDA and CDR2 is SQIVND (reference sequence). CDR3 protein: CASSIETRNYGYTF. The DNA for the CDR3 is TGTGCCAGTAGTATAGAGACGAGGAATTATGGCTACACCTTC.

This clonotype was observed many times. The J gene is TRBJ1-1, the V gene TRBV12-3 or TRBV12-4, with D unresolved. Trimming pared 5 bases from V and 11 bases from J, leaving 12 bases between. The CDR3 contains 11 residues. The DNA of the CDR3 is TGTGCCAGCAGTCACCGGGCCACGGCTTTCTTT. Translated: CASSHRATAFF.

The chain carries TRBV25-1 and TRBJ1-1, with D maybe TRBD1 (6 bases). Germline V CDR1 and CDR2: MGHDK, SYGVNS. Trimming stripped 11 bases from V and 4 bases from J, with 23 bases between. The CDR3 totals 15 residues. CDR3 loop: CAWSVLSEGGTEAFF. CDR3 DNA: TGTGCCTGGAGTGTGTTAAGCGAGGGGGGCACTGAAGCTTTCTTT.

This clonotype was detected only a few times. This chain uses TRBV5-1 with TRBJ1-3; D ambiguous. The CDR3 extends over 15 amino acids. The germline CDR1 and CDR2 sequences are SGHRS and YFSETQ. The V end was cut by 4 bases, the J end by 0 bases, with 11 bases between. The CDR3 here is CASSIDGISGNTIYF. The CDR3 region has the DNA TGCGCCAGCAGCATCGACGGGATCTCTGGAAACACCATATATTTT.

V usage is TRBV12-3 or TRBV12-4 and J usage is TRBJ2-7, with 8 bases fitting TRBD1. There are 13 residues in the CDR3. The trim removed 6 bases at V and 6 bases at J, leaving 7 bases unmatched. The CDR3 spells CASRLGQVGEQYF. For the CDR3, the DNA is TGTGCCAGCAGATTGGGACAGGTGGGCGAGCAGTACTTC.